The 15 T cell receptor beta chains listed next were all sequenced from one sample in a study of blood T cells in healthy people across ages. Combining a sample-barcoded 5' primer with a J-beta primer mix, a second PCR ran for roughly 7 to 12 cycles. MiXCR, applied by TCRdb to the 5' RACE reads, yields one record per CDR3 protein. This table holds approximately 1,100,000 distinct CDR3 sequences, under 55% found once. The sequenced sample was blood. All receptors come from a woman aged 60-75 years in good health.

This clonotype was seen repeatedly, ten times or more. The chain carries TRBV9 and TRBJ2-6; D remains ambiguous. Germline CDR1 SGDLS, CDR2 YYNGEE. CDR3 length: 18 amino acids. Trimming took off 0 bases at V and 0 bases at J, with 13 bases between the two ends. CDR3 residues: CASSVAVAGPSGANVLTF. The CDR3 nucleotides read TGTGCCAGCAGCGTAGCTGTTGCAGGCCCCTCTGGGGCCAACGTCCTGACTTTC.

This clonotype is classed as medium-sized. CDR3 sequence reads: CASSPAGAYEQYF. The CDR3 DNA reads TGTGCCAGCAGCCCAGCGGGAGCATACGAGCAGTACTTC. The genes are TRBV3-1 and TRBJ2-7; 8 positions agree with TRBD2. Germline V gives CDR1 LGHDT, CDR2 YNNKEL (reference sequence). The CDR3 sequence is 13 residues long. Unmatched junction bases numbered 3, after V lost 4 bases and J lost 4 bases.

The chain's CDR3 is CAWNGGIGNQPQHF. The CDR3 nucleotides read TGTGCCTGGAATGGGGGGATAGGCAATCAGCCCCAGCATTTT. This chain links TRBV30 with TRBJ1-5; D perhaps matches TRBD1 (5 bases). CDR3 length: 14 residues. V gave up 4 bases and J gave up 2 bases, with 12 bases separating them. Looked up from germline, CDR1 is GTSNPN and CDR2 is SVGIG (reference sequence).

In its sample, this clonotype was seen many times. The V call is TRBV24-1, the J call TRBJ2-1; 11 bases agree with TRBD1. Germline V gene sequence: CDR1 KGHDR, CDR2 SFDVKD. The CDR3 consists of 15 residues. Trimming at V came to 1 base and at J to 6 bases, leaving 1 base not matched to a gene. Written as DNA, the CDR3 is TGTGCCACCAGTGATTTTGGGACAGGGGGCAATGAGCAGTTCTTC. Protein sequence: CATSDFGTGGNEQFF.

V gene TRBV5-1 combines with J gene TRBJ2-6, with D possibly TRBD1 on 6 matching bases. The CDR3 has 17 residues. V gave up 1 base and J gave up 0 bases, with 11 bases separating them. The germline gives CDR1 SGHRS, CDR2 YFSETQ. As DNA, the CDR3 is TGCGCCAGCAGCTTGTTGGACAGACACTCTGGGGCCAACGTCCTGACTTTC. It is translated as CASSLLDRHSGANVLTF.

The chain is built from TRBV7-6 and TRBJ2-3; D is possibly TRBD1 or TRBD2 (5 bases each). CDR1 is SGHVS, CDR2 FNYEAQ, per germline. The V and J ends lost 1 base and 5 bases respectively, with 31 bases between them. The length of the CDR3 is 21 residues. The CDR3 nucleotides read TGTGCCAGCAGCTTAGTGTCAGCCGGGACCTTTGGCATGAATATGAGAGATACGCAGTATTTT. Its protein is CASSLVSAGTFGMNMRDTQYF.

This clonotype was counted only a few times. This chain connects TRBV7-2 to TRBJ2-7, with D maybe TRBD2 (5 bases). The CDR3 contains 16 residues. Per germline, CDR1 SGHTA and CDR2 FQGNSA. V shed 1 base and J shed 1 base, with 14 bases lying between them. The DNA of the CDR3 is TGTGCCAGCAGCTTAGTTGCGGGTGGTTCATCCTACGAGCAGTACTTC. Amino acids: CASSLVAGGSSYEQYF.

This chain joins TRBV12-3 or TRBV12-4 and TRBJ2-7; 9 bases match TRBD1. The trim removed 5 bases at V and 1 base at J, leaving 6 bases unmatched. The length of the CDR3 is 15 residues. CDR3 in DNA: TGTGCCAGCAGTCCGACGGGACAGGGTTCCTACGAGCAGTACTTC. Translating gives CASSPTGQGSYEQYF.

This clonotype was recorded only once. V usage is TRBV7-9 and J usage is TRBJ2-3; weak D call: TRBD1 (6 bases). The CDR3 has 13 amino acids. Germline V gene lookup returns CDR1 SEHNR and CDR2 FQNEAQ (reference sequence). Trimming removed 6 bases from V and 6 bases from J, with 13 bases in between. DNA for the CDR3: TGTGCCAGCAGTTCAGGGGCGCAGGATACGCAGTATTTT. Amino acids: CASSSGAQDTQYF.

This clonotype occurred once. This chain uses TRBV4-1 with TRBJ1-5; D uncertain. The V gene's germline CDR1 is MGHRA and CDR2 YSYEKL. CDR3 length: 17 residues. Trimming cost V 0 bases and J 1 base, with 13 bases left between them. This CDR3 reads CASSQELQATSNQPQHF. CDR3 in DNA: TGCGCCAGCAGCCAAGAGCTCCAGGCCACAAGCAATCAGCCCCAGCATTTT.

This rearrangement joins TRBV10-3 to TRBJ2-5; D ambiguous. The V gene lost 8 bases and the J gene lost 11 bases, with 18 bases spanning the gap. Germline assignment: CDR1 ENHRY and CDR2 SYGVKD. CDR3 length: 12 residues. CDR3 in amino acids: CAIGDANNEQYF. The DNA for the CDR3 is TGTGCCATCGGAGACGCAAACAATGAGCAGTACTTC.

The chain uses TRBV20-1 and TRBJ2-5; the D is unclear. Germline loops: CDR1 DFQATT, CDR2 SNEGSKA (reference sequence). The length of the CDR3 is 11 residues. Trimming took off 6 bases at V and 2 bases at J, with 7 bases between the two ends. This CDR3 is CSALSQETQYF. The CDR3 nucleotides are TGCAGTGCCTTATCTCAAGAGACCCAGTACTTC.

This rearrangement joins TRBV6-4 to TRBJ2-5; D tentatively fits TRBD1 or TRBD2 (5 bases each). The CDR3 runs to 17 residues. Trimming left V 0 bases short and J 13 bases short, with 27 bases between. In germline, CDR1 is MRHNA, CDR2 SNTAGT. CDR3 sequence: CASSDSDGDPALTRRYF. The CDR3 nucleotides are TGTGCCAGCAGTGACTCCGACGGGGACCCCGCCTTGACGAGGCGGTACTTC.

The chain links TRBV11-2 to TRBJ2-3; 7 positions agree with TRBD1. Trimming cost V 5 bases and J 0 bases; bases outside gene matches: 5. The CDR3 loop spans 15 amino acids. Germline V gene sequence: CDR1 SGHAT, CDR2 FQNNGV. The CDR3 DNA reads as TGTGCCAGCAGCCCTCAGGGACAGAGCACAGATACGCAGTATTTT. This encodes CASSPQGQSTDTQYF.

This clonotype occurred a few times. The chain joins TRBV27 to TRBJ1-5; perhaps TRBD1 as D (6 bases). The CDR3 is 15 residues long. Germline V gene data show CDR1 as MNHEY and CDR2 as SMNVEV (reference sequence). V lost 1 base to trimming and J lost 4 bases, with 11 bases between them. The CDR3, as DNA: TGTGCCAGCAGTTTATACTACAGGGATAATCAGCCCCAGCATTTT. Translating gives CASSLYYRDNQPQHF.